The 32 T cell receptor beta chains below all came from one sample that was sequenced in a study of radiation and T cells in renal cell carcinoma. The time point here: baseline pretreatment blood. Described treatment: 15 Gy SBRT to primary tumor, nephrectomy 4 weeks later. TCRdb's table, derived via immunoSEQ multiplex PCR, lists solely in-frame clones and lacks some. Among roughly 150,000 clones listed, around 90% were seen once. The sample in question was blood, obtained from a patient whose treatment included radiotherapy and nephrectomy. Every receptor here comes from a woman in her seventies with renal cell carcinoma.

The rearrangement joins TRBV7-2 to TRBJ2-4; D gene uncertain. The CDR3 covers 16 residues. The V gene lost 1 base and the J gene lost 1 base, with 11 bases spanning the gap. Germline V gene sequence: CDR1 SGHTA, CDR2 FQGNSA. The CDR3 is CASSLEPFGAKNIQYF. The CDR3 DNA follows: TGTGCCAGCAGCTTAGAGCCTTTCGGGGCCAAAAACATTCAGTACTTC.

The chain links TRBV9 to TRBJ1-3; TRBD1 is a possible D gene (6 bases). V lost 4 bases to trimming and J lost 5 bases, with 19 bases between them. In germline, CDR1 is SGDLS, CDR2 YYNGEE. The CDR3 consists of 16 residues. DNA for the CDR3: TGTGCCAGCAGCCCTCCGGGGGGTGGGGACAGAAACACCATATATTTT. This sequence encodes CASSPPGGGDRNTIYF.

The genes are TRBV7-2 and TRBJ2-7; 7 bases are a match to TRBD2. CDR1 SGHTA and CDR2 FQGNSA come from the germline V gene. V dropped 1 base and J dropped 4; count of bases not matched to a gene: 7. The CDR3 is 15 residues long. In nucleotides, the CDR3 is TGTGCCAGCAGCTTAGGGTTGAGCGGGGCATACGAGCAGTACTTC. Translation gives CASSLGLSGAYEQYF.

The V and J genes are TRBV6-9 and TRBJ1-1; 11 nucleotides align to TRBD1. The trim removed 6 bases at V and 2 bases at J, leaving 14 bases unmatched. The V gene's germline CDR1 is MNHGY and CDR2 SVAAGI. The CDR3 is 18 residues long. CDR3 DNA: TGTGCCAGCAGACCTCAGGACAGGGGGCTTTTCCCTAACACTGAAGCTTTCTTT. Residues: CASRPQDRGLFPNTEAFF.

The CDR3 reads CASSPPARDHEQYF. The CDR3, as DNA: TGTGCCAGCAGCCCCCCCGCCAGGGACCACGAGCAGTACTTC. The J gene is TRBJ2-7, the V gene TRBV11-1; D assignment may be TRBD1 or TRBD2 (5 bases each). Per germline, CDR1 SGHAT and CDR2 FQDESV (reference sequence). This CDR3 contains 14 residues. V lost 5 bases, J lost 5 bases, and 16 bases lay in between.

The gene calls are TRBV5-1 and TRBJ2-5; the match to TRBD2 covers 8 bases. Germline-derived CDR1 and CDR2 are SGHRS and YFSETQ. The V and J ends lost 0 bases and 5 bases, in that order; junction bases with no gene match: 3. This CDR3 has 14 residues. Here the CDR3 reads CASSLEASGETQYF. In DNA form, the CDR3 reads TGCGCCAGCAGCTTGGAGGCTAGCGGGGAGACCCAGTACTTC.

The V and J genes are TRBV18 and TRBJ1-4; D ambiguous. This CDR3 spans 16 amino acids. Trimming cost V 1 base and J 2 bases, with 11 bases left between them. Germline-derived CDR1 and CDR2 are KGHSH and LQKENI. The CDR3 protein is CASSPRAAMTNEKLFF. The CDR3 nucleotides are TGTGCCAGCTCACCACGCGCGGCTATGACTAATGAAAAACTGTTTTTT.

The sample holds one count of this clone. DNA of the CDR3: TGTGCCAGCAGCTTGGGACTGGGAGGGTCCTACGAGCAGTACTTC. Encoded protein: CASSLGLGGSYEQYF. The V and J genes are TRBV5-4 and TRBJ2-7; the match to TRBD2 covers 7 bases. This CDR3 has 15 residues. V lost 0 bases to trimming and J lost 1 base; unmatched junction nucleotides: 4. Germline CDR1 reads SGHNT; CDR2 reads YYREEE (reference sequence).

The chain employs TRBV30 and TRBJ1-4; D is ambiguous. This CDR3 has 12 amino acids. Trimming took off 0 bases at V and 10 bases at J, with 9 bases between the two ends. Germline CDR1 and CDR2: GTSNPN and SVGIG (reference sequence). The CDR3 nucleotides are TGTGCCTGGAGTGTATCCTCGTTAAAACTGTTTTTT. Protein product: CAWSVSSLKLFF.

A few counts support this clone. The V and J genes are TRBV6-5 and TRBJ1-1; D might be TRBD1 (5 bases). There are 13 residues in the CDR3. Trimming took 8 bases from V and 5 from J, leaving 15 bases between them. Germline assignment: CDR1 MNHEY and CDR2 SVGAGI. CDR3 in amino acids: CASRQLMGTEAFF. CDR3 sequence (DNA): TGTGCCAGCCGACAGTTGATGGGGACTGAAGCTTTCTTT.

V is TRBV4-2 and J is TRBJ2-2; TRBD2 is a possible D gene (6 bases). Trimming left V 0 bases short and J 6 bases short, with 14 bases between. Germline loops: CDR1 LGHNA, CDR2 YNFKEQ. The CDR3 sequence is 16 residues long. The CDR3 loop reads CASSQDRRGYAGELFF. Here the CDR3 DNA reads TGTGCCAGCAGCCAAGATCGGCGGGGTTATGCCGGGGAGCTGTTTTTT.

This chain links TRBV19 with TRBJ1-5; no clear D. CDR3 length: 14 residues. The ends were cut back, 5 bases at V and 6 bases at J, with 14 bases in the middle. Germline V gives CDR1 LNHDA, CDR2 SQIVND (reference sequence). DNA for the CDR3: TGTGCCAGTAGTCAGTCGTCCCCTTCTCAGCCCCAGCATTTT. Protein: CASSQSSPSQPQHF.

The chain carries TRBV18 and TRBJ2-3; no clear D. Germline V gene sequence: CDR1 KGHSH, CDR2 LQKENI. The CDR3 is 15 amino acids. Trimming removed 3 bases from V and 0 bases from J, with 10 bases in between. As DNA, the CDR3 is TGTGCCAGCTCACCCTCGGCCTCTAGCACAGATACGCAGTATTTT. It is translated as CASSPSASSTDTQYF.

The CDR3 is CASSPLERTAGEQYF. The CDR3 nucleotides are TGTGCCAGCTCACCACTTGAAAGGACCGCAGGCGAGCAGTACTTC. The V gene is TRBV18, the J gene TRBJ2-7; D ambiguous. The length of the CDR3 is 15 residues. V shed 1 base and J shed 6 bases, with 16 bases lying between them. Germline CDR1 and CDR2: KGHSH and LQKENI.

The chain couples TRBV5-4 to TRBJ2-4; D gene unclear. The germline V gene has CDR1 SGHNT and CDR2 YYREEE (reference sequence). V was shortened by 4 bases and J by 1 base, with 9 bases between the two germline ends. The CDR3 is 14 amino acids. CDR3 nucleotides: TGTGCCAGCAGCGTCACTGGGGCCAAAAACATTCAGTACTTC. Translated, it gives CASSVTGAKNIQYF.

This clone appeared once. V is TRBV5-5 and J is TRBJ2-7; tentatively, D is TRBD1 (6 bases). The ends were cut back, 7 bases at V and 0 bases at J, with 14 bases in the middle. The CDR3 loop spans 14 amino acids. In germline, CDR1 is SGHKS, CDR2 YYEKEE (reference sequence). This chain's CDR3 is CASVGQYLSYEQYF. The CDR3, as DNA: TGTGCCAGCGTAGGACAGTACCTCTCCTACGAGCAGTACTTC.

V and J are TRBV6-1 and TRBJ1-4, with D unresolved. Trimming removed 2 bases at V and 4 bases at J, with 11 bases between. The CDR3 is 15 amino acids. Per germline, CDR1 MNHNS and CDR2 SASEGT. CDR3 residues: CASSESGIGNEKLFF. CDR3 in DNA: TGTGCCAGCAGTGAATCGGGAATTGGTAATGAAAAACTGTTTTTT.

CDR3 residues: CASSKGTDYEQYF. DNA for the CDR3: TGTGCCAGTAGTAAAGGGACAGACTACGAGCAGTACTTC. The chain combines TRBV19 with TRBJ2-7; 7 positions match TRBD1. V shed 4 bases and J 3 bases; nucleotides not matched to a gene: 3. The CDR3 sequence is 13 residues long. Germline values: CDR1 LNHDA, CDR2 SQIVND (reference sequence).

V usage is TRBV10-3 and J usage is TRBJ2-3; D unclear. V gave up 4 bases and J gave up 0 bases, with 5 bases separating them. The CDR3 is 13 amino acids. Germline CDR1 and CDR2: ENHRY and SYGVKD. The DNA of the CDR3 is TGTGCCATCAGTGTTGGCAGCACAGATACGCAGTATTTT. Translation: CAISVGSTDTQYF.

The rearrangement uses TRBV5-1 and TRBJ2-5, with D possibly being TRBD1 (6 bases). The CDR3 contains 14 residues. V was shortened by 4 bases and J by 4 bases, with 14 bases between the two germline ends. From germline, CDR1 is SGHRS and CDR2 YFSETQ. In DNA, the CDR3 is TGCGCCAGCAGCCATAGGACAGACGGAGAGACCCAGTACTTC. It translates to CASSHRTDGETQYF.

V and J are TRBV28 and TRBJ1-2; no definite D call. V was clipped by 4 bases and J by 4 bases, with 7 bases between them. Germline values: CDR1 MDHEN, CDR2 SYDVKM. This CDR3 contains 12 residues. CDR3 DNA sequence: TGTGCCAGCAGTTCTGGAAGCTATGGCTACACCTTC. It yields the protein CASSSGSYGYTF.

The CDR3 region has the DNA TGTGCCAGCAGCTTAGGGGACCCCGGGTATACGCAGTATTTT. This encodes CASSLGDPGYTQYF. The chain carries TRBV7-2 and TRBJ2-3, with D perhaps assigned TRBD1 or TRBD2 (5 bases each). V lost 1 base and J lost 7, with 12 bases in between. The CDR3 consists of 14 residues. Germline V gene sequence: CDR1 SGHTA, CDR2 FQGNSA.

The J gene is TRBJ1-3, the V gene TRBV5-1, with D possibly TRBD1 on 5 matching bases. Germline-derived CDR1 and CDR2 are SGHRS and YFSETQ. Trimming cost V 4 bases and J 0 bases, with 14 bases left between them. CDR3 length equals 16 residues. In nucleotides, the CDR3 is TGCGCCAGCAGCAGGGGACCGATGAGCTCTGGAAACACCATATATTTT. Its translation is CASSRGPMSSGNTIYF.

The rearrangement uses TRBV14 and TRBJ1-1; D is unclear. CDR1 SGHDN and CDR2 FVKESK come from the germline V gene. The ends were cut back, 3 bases at V and 3 bases at J, with 14 bases in the middle. The CDR3 runs 15 residues. The CDR3 sequence is CASSHRTHGHTEAFF. Written as DNA, the CDR3 is TGTGCCAGCAGCCATCGGACCCACGGACACACTGAAGCTTTCTTT.

The chain links TRBV7-9 to TRBJ1-2, with D unclear. Trimming cost V 5 bases and J 2 bases, with 9 bases left between them. Per germline, CDR1 SEHNR and CDR2 FQNEAQ (reference sequence). CDR3 length: 13 residues. In DNA, the CDR3 is TGTGCCAGCAGCGTCCTAGAGAACTATGGCTACACCTTC. Translating gives CASSVLENYGYTF.

The J gene is TRBJ1-2, the V gene TRBV7-2; 7 bases fit TRBD1. The germline gives CDR1 SGHTA, CDR2 FQGNSA. The CDR3 runs to 15 residues. V lost 5 bases, J lost 1 base, and 7 bases stayed unmatched. The CDR3 DNA reads as TGTGCCAGCAGCATACAGGGGAGGGGTAACTATGGCTACACCTTC. Encoded protein: CASSIQGRGNYGYTF. The full variable domain, completed using reference TRBV7-2 and TRBJ1-2, is GAGVSQSPSNKVTEKGKDVELRCDPISGHTALYWYRQSLGQGLEFLIYFQGNSAPDKSGLPSDRFSAERTGGSVSTLTIQRTQQEDSAVYLCASSIQGRGNYGYTFGSGTRLTVV.

The chain uses TRBV5-1 and TRBJ2-5, with D possibly TRBD2 on 5 matching bases. The CDR3 extends over 14 amino acids. Trimming cost V 8 bases and J 4 bases, with 18 bases left between them. Germline CDR1 is SGHRS and CDR2 is YFSETQ. CDR3 nucleotides: TGCGCCAGTCGTCGACCTGGAGGTGGAGAGACCCAGTACTTC. As protein: CASRRPGGGETQYF.

The genes are TRBV9 and TRBJ1-4; D unclear. Germline V lookup: CDR1 SGDLS, CDR2 YYNGEE. The CDR3 is 16 residues long. The V end was cut by 2 bases, the J end by 0 bases, with 11 bases between. The CDR3 protein is CASSVGPETTNEKLFF. CDR3 nucleotides: TGTGCCAGCAGCGTGGGCCCAGAAACAACTAATGAAAAACTGTTTTTT. Full variable domain (outside the CDR3, taken from reference TRBV9 and TRBJ1-4): DSGVTQTPKHLITATGQRVTLRCSPRSGDLSVYWYQQSLDQGLQFLIQYYNGEERAKGNILERFSAQQFPDLHSELNLSSLELGDSALYFCASSVGPETTNEKLFFGSGTQLSVL.

The rearrangement uses TRBV5-4 and TRBJ2-1, with D perhaps matching TRBD1 or TRBD2 (6 bases each). V shed 2 bases and J shed 3 bases, with 15 bases lying between them. This CDR3 has 16 residues. Germline lookup yields CDR1 SGHNT and CDR2 YYREEE (reference sequence). DNA of the CDR3: TGTGCCAGCAGCTTTTCGGGGGCTCGCGGCTACAATGAGCAGTTCTTC. Its protein is CASSFSGARGYNEQFF.

J is TRBJ1-5 and V is TRBV27, with a possible D match to TRBD1 (6 bases). Trimming cost V 7 bases and J 0 bases, with 19 bases left between them. Germline assignment: CDR1 MNHEY and CDR2 SMNVEV (reference sequence). This CDR3 has 17 amino acids. This chain's CDR3 is CASKKTRGGYSNQPQHF. The CDR3 bases are TGTGCCAGCAAAAAGACAAGGGGGGGATATAGCAATCAGCCCCAGCATTTT.

This clone was detected once. V and J are TRBV5-1 and TRBJ2-1; possibly TRBD1 for D (6 bases). V dropped 4 bases and J dropped 8 bases, with 13 bases sitting between them. CDR1 and CDR2 from the germline V gene are SGHRS and YFSETQ. The CDR3 is 13 amino acids. CDR3 in amino acids: CASSDQGWDEQFF. CDR3 sequence (DNA): TGCGCCAGCAGCGATCAGGGGTGGGATGAGCAGTTCTTC.

The V and J genes are TRBV7-8 and TRBJ1-1, with D uncertain. Looked up from germline, CDR1 is SGHVS and CDR2 is FQNEAQ. CDR3 length: 14 amino acids. V was clipped by 6 bases and J by 1 base, with 12 bases between them. CDR3 DNA sequence: TGTGCCAGCAGTTTATCGCTGTGGAACACTGAAGCTTTCTTT. It is translated as CASSLSLWNTEAFF.